One TCR beta chain is described in this entry. This clone's antigen is unknown. Nothing much larger sits one base from this clone, and base qualities are not available. Preparation of the library involved the immunoSEQ multiplex PCR assay. For the multiplex PCR, a mixture combining 60 forward primers for TCR Vbeta segments and 13 reverse primers for TCR Jbeta segments was used. The CDR3 region of rearranged TCR beta genes was amplified from genomic DNA by a multiplex PCR assay. The Illumina HiSeq System was used to sequence the amplified TCR beta libraries as 87-base-pair reads. In the original analysis: In a later analysis, about 80 million unique TCR beta chains were counted across the 500 to 850 repertoires, and about 9.9 million of these chains were shared by at least two donors. To remove PCR and sequencing errors, raw reads were error-corrected and collapsed into unique sequences using a nearest-neighbor algorithm that merged closely related sequences. To assign V, D and J gene segments, CDR3 sequences were aligned to IMGT reference sequences. For a sequence to be retained, at least a six-nucleotide match to both a V gene segment and a J gene segment was required. A rearrangement was called productive if the CDR3 had no stop codons and remained in frame with V and J, and every other rearrangement was called non-productive. CDR3 was defined by IMGT convention, running from the second conserved V-encoded cysteine to the conserved J-encoded phenylalanine. Sequences without an unambiguous match to a single V gene segment were excluded from the earlier analysis of almost 600 of the donors. An earlier analysis of several hundred of the donors called V segments functional above 56.7% productive rearrangements and segregating when the between-donor standard deviation exceeded 5%. A statistical classification framework was built to diagnose cytomegalovirus status from the catalog of TCR beta chain sequences. In a later analysis, TCR nucleotide sequences were compared against IMGT/GENE-DB human TR gene sequences so that V and J genes could be assigned. Using the TCRdist pipeline, a later analysis assigned CDR3 sequences along with most-parsimonious VDJ recombination scenarios. A later analysis defined each TCR beta chain by its CDR3 amino acid sequence plus V-gene family, and excluded reads lacking a unique V-gene family. A later analysis removed several hundred highly shared, low-generation-probability nucleotide sequences to deal with suspected cross-contamination and a sequencing artifact. In a later analysis, a clonal expansion index was calculated for each public chain from normalized within-repertoire ranks of inferred template counts. Generation probabilities in a later analysis came from a VDJ recombination model fitted to out-of-frame rearrangements, and those results were checked against IGoR. In a later analysis, TCR-TCR, TCR-HLA and TCR-CMV co-occurrence was scored with hypergeometric tests, and a repertoire-size bias correction was applied to TCR pairs. A later analysis estimated false discovery rates by permuting HLA or CMV assignments 20 times. In a later analysis, co-occurring TCRs were grouped using DBSCAN, and TCRdist sequence similarity was added for clustering within HLA-allele-positive subsets. For co-occurrence clustering, repertoires with fewer than 30,000 or more than 120,000 public chains were excluded, along with five repertoires with anomalous nucleotide sharing. The source is immuneACCESS, and TCRdb retained only in-frame sequences with V and J called. Part of the clones is not carried over; for the studies checked, unresolved V genes explain less than half of this, and the remainder is unexplained. V and J calls plus clone size are reproduced from that table; the DNA served to infer D and trimming. The sample table records approximately 100,000 clones; 79% of these occur just once. About 4% of the sample is in the top ten clones.

The V and J ends are trimmed by 5 bases and 1 base, leaving 9 bases between them. The germline V gene (reference sequence) specifies SGHNT as CDR1 and YYREEE as CDR2. The CDR3 numbers 14 residues from cysteine through phenylalanine. Only CDR3 DNA remains: 42 bases, in frame from the first base. This record belongs to a study of cytomegalovirus exposure and HLA in healthy donors (dated by TCRdb to the late 2010s). With regard to the full study: In an earlier analysis of roughly 500 of the donors, approximately 300 Gb of sequence data and 100 million or so unique TCR beta sequences from about 190 million T cells were reported. Approximately 330 gigabases of sequencing data and 91 million or so unique TCR sequences made up an early release that covered under 750 HLA-typed donors. Of the roughly 430 genotyped donors, around 81% fell in the genetic ancestry cluster associated with self-reported Caucasian donors. The aim of the study was to test whether cataloging public T cell receptors could identify signatures of past pathogen exposure. The study used immunosequencing to profile the T cell repertoires of 600 to 850 subjects and linked those repertoires to cytomegalovirus serostatus. Along with the roughly 670-subject first cohort, a separate validation cohort of about 110 different subjects was used. High-throughput TCR immunosequencing, statistical association of individual TCRs with disease status, and machine learning were combined to predict cytomegalovirus infection status. To study patterns of TCR occurrence, a later analysis re-analyzed previously published TCR beta repertoires from 666 donors and added high-resolution HLA genotyping. Rather than using new phenotypic data, the later analysis identified candidate immune exposures from TCR beta sequences and from how often those sequences occurred across donors. An earlier analysis of roughly 600 of the donors used high-throughput TCR beta sequencing to judge whether each TCR beta V gene segment behaved as functional or pseudogenic. Donor age, sex, ethnicity and CMV serostatus were compiled alongside the repertoire data. A later genetic analysis took genome-wide SNP genotypes for about three fifths of the 666 donors and used that subset as a discovery cohort. Every discovery cohort repertoire had been produced on one sequencing platform. Class I and class II HLA loci were covered by the typing at four-digit resolution. The number of donors typed differed by locus, with 629-630 for A, B, C, DRB1 and DQB1, 522 for DQA1, approximately 580 for DPA1, and under 490 for DPB1. Because of strong linkage in the cohort, roughly five DR-DQ haplotypes were treated as single units for association and clustering. Across some 400 genotyped donors of the cohort, an average of about 250,000 unique TCR beta nucleotide sequences per donor were sequenced, and roughly a sixth of those sequences were non-productive. Beyond this particular receptor, the publication reports: A further reported finding was that TCR beta sequences accurately predicted the HLA-A and HLA-B alleles for most subjects in the first cohort. According to a later analysis, TCR association rates differed among HLA loci, with DRB1 alleles showing the most associated TCRs and HLA-C alleles showing the fewest. Most TCR sequences were seen in very few donors, while some public TCRs were found in many individuals. Some IMGT-functional V segments, including TRBV6-2 and TRBV6-3, could not be told apart with the 87-base-pair reads, so those segments were excluded. A later analysis found that HLA-associated TCR beta chains were more clonally expanded and had lower generation probabilities than equally common non-associated chains. Specific HLA alleles were associated with 15,000 to 20,000 TCR beta sequences at a false discovery rate of 0.05 in a later analysis. The presence/absence analyses assumed that sequencing depth was roughly uniform across donors, and that assumption may not be true. A later analysis found that most CMV-associated TCR beta chains appeared HLA-restricted, with HLA associations seemingly driven largely by CMV exposure. Compared with the approximately 670-donor mean, donors in an Asian-associated ancestry cluster had fewer N-insertions in productive TCRs, according to a later genetic analysis. The classifier was reported to diagnose cytomegalovirus status with high specificity and sensitivity in both the original and validation cohorts. It was suggested by the authors that the approach could potentially be generalized to other disease states and immunological phenotypes. V-gene and J-gene trimming of TCR beta chains was associated with a missense DCLRE1C variant in a later genetic analysis, and the association was replicated in an independent cohort. In vitro tests confirmed that a few of the cytomegalovirus-associated TCR beta chains recognize cytomegalovirus antigens. Strong co-occurrence of HLA alleles, especially DR and DQ, made assigning TCR associations to individual alleles difficult. This cohort had only TCR beta chains sequenced, and the lack of alpha or paired-chain data limited which features could be detected. The only immune exposure information available for the cohort was CMV serostatus. Because counts were too low, about 15 rarely observed V segments, including chromosome 9 orphons, were left out of the earlier analysis of 500 to 650 of the donors. Several of the top co-occurrence clusters appeared to be linked to parvovirus B19, influenza, CMV and Epstein-Barr virus, according to a later analysis. The sequencing pipeline was judged likely to have produced a cluster of highly shared sequence variants as a technical artifact. In an earlier analysis of around 600 of the donors, most TCR beta V segments were observed in productive rearrangements about 87% or about 30% of the time, broadly matching IMGT annotations. Correlated functional status among segregating V segments might reflect linkage disequilibrium, but an unknown experimental factor could not be ruled out. A total of fewer than 200 TCR beta chains were listed by the study as associated with cytomegalovirus. Because HLA typing was missing for some donors at each locus, association tests included only the typed subset.

The cohort comprised some 730 healthy bone marrow donors. Cohort members were all nominally healthy when sampled, although unrecorded immune exposures were likely present. The donor tested CMV seropositive and was one of the 289 seropositive cohort members. Each donor provided a peripheral blood sample, and peripheral blood mononuclear cells were used for TCR beta sequencing. The Qiagen DNeasy Blood Extraction Kit was used to extract genomic DNA from the blood cell samples. The receptor was isolated from a female donor in good health and CMV-seropositive. This receptor chain uses TRBV5-4 and TRBJ2-2; TRBD1 is perhaps the D gene, given 5 matching bases. The sequencing input was PBMCs. Read as DNA, the sequence is TGTGCCAGCAGGAGACAGAAGAACACCGGGGAGCTGTTTTTT. The resulting protein is CASRRQKNTGELFF.